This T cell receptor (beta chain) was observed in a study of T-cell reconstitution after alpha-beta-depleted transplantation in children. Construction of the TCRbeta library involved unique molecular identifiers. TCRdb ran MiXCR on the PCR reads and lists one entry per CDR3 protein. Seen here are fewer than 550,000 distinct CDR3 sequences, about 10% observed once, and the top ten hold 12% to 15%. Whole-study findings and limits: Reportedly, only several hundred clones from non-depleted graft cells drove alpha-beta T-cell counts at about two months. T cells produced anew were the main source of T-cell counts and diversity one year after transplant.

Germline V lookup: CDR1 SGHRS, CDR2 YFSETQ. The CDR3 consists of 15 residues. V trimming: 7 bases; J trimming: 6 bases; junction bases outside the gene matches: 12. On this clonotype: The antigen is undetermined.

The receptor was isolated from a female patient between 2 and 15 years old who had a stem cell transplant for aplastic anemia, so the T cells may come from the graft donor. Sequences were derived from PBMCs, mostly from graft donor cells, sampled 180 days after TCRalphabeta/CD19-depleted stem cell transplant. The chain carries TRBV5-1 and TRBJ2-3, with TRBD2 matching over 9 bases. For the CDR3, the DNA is TGCGCCAGCTCAATGGGGCGGGAGGGCCCCGATACGCAGTATTTT. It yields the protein CASSMGREGPDTQYF.